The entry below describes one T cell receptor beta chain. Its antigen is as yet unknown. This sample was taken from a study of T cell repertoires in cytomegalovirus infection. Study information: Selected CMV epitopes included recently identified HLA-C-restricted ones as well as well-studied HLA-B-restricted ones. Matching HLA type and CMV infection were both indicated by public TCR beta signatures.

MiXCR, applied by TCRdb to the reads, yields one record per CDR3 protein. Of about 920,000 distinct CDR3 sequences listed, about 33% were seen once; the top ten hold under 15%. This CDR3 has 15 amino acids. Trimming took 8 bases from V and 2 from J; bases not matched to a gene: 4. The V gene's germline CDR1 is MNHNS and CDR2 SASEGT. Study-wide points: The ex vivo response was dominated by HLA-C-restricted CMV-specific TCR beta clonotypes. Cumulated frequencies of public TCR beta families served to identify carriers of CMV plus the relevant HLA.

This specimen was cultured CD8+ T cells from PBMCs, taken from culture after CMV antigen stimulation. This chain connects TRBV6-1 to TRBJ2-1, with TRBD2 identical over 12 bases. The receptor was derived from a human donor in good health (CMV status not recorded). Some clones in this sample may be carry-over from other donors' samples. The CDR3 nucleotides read TGTGCCAGCGGCACTAGCGGGGGGCCCTACAATGAGCAGTTCTTC. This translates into CASGTSGGPYNEQFF.